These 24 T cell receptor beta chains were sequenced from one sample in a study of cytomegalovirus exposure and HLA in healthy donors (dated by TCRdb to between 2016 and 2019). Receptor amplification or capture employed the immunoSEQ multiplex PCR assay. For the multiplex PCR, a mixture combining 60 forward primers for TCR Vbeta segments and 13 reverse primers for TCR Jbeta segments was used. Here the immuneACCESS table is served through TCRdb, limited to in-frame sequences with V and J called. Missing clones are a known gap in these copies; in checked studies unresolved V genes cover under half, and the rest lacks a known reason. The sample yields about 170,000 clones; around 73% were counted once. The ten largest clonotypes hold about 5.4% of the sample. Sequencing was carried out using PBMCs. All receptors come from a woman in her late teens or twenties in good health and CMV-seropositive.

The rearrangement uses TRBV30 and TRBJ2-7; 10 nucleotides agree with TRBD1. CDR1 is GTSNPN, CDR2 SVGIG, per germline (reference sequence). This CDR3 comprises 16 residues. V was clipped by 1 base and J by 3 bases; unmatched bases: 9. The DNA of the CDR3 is TGTGCCTGGAGTGGATCTGGGGGGACAGGGGACTACGAGCAGTACTTC. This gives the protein CAWSGSGGTGDYEQYF.

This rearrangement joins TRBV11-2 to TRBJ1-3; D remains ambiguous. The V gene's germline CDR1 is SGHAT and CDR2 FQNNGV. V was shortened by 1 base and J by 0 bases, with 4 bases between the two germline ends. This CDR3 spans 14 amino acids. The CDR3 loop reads CASSLVSSGNTIYF. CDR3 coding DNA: TGTGCCAGCAGCTTAGTTAGCTCTGGAAACACCATATATTTT. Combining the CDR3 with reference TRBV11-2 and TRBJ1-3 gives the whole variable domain EAGVAQSPRYKIIEKRQSVAFWCNPISGHATLYWYQQILGQGPKLLIQFQNNGVVDDSQLPKDRFSAERLKGVDSTLKIQPAKLEDSAVYLCASSLVSSGNTIYFGEGSWLTVV.

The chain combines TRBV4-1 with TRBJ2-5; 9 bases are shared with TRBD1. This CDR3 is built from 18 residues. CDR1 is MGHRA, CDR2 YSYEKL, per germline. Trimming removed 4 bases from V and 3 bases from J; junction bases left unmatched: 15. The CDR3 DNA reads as TGCGCCAGCAGCCCGCCGGCTTCTTTCCGGACAGGGGAAGAGACCCAGTACTTC. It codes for CASSPPASFRTGEETQYF.

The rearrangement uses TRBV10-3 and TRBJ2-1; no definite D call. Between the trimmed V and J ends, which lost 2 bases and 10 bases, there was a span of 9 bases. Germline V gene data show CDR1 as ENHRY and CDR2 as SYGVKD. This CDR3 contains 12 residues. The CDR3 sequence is CAISEELLEQFF. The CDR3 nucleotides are TGTGCCATCAGTGAGGAGTTGTTAGAGCAGTTCTTC.

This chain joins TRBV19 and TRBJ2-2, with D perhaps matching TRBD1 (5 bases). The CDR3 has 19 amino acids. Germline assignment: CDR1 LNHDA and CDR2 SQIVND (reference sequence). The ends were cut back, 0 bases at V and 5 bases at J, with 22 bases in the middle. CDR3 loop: CASSIDDRVREGPTGELFF. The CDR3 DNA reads TGTGCCAGTAGTATAGACGACAGAGTTAGGGAAGGGCCTACCGGGGAGCTGTTTTTT.

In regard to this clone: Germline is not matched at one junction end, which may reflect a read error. This chain's CDR3 is CSSSGGLAGSTDTQYF. The DNA for the CDR3 is TGTTCCAGCAGCGGGGGACTAGCGGGAAGCACAGATACGCAGTATTTT. This rearrangement joins TRBV7-9 to TRBJ2-3; 13 bases match TRBD2. This CDR3 contains 16 residues. Germline values: CDR1 SEHNR, CDR2 FQNEAQ (reference sequence).

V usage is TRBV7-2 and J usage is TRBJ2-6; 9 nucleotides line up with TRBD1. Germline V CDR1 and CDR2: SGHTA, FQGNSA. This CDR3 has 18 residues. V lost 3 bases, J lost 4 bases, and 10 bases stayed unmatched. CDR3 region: CASSFRGTGIAGANVLTF. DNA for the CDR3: TGTGCCAGCAGCTTCCGCGGGACAGGGATAGCCGGGGCCAACGTCCTGACTTTC.

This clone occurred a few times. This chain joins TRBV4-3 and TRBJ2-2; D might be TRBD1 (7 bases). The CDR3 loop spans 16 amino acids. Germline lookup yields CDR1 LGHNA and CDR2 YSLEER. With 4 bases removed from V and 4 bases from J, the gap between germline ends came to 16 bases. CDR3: CASSPGGGVGTGELFF. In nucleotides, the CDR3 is TGCGCCAGCAGCCCAGGAGGGGGCGTAGGCACCGGGGAGCTGTTTTTT.

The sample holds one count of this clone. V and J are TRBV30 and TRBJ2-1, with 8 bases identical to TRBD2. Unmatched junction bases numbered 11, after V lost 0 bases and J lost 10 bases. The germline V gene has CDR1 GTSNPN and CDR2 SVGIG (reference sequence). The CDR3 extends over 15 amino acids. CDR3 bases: TGTGCCTGGAGTGTTGGTGGACTAGCATCTTCCGAGCAGTTCTTC. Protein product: CAWSVGGLASSEQFF. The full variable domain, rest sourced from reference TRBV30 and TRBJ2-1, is SQTIHQWPATLVQPVGSPLSLECTVEGTSNPNLYWYRQAAGRGLQLLFYSVGIGQISSEVPQNLSASRPQDRQFILSSKKLLLSDSGFYLCAWSVGGLASSEQFFGPGTRLTVL.

DNA for the CDR3: TGTGCCAGCAGCCGCGGGACAGGGACAGGCTATGGCTACACCTTC. It translates to CASSRGTGTGYGYTF. The chain employs TRBV7-2 and TRBJ1-2, with TRBD1 matching 9 bases. Germline V gives CDR1 SGHTA, CDR2 FQGNSA. V lost 5 bases, J lost 4 bases, and 8 bases stayed unmatched. The CDR3 contains 15 residues.

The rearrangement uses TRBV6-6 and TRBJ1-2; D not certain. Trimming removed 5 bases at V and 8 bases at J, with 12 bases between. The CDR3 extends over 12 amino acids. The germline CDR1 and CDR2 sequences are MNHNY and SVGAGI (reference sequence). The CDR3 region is CASSQASRGYTF. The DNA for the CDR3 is TGTGCCAGCAGTCAAGCGTCCAGAGGCTACACCTTC.

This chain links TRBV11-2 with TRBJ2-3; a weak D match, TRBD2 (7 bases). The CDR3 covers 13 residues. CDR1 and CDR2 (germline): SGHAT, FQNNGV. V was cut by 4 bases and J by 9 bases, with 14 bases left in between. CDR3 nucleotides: TGTGCCAGCAGCTCGACGGGGGGCGGGACGCAGTATTTT. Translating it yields CASSSTGGGTQYF.

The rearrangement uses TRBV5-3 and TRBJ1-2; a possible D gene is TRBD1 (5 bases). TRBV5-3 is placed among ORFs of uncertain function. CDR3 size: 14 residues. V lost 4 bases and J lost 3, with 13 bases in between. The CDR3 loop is CARSPPTVYYGYTF. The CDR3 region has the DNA TGTGCCAGAAGCCCCCCGACAGTATACTATGGCTACACCTTC.

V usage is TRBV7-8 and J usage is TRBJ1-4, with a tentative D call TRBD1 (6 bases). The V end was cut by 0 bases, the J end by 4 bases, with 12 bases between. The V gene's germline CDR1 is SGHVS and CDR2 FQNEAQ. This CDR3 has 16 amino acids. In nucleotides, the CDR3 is TGTGCCAGCAGCTTAGCGCCGGCAGGGGTTAATGAAAAACTGTTTTTT. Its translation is CASSLAPAGVNEKLFF.

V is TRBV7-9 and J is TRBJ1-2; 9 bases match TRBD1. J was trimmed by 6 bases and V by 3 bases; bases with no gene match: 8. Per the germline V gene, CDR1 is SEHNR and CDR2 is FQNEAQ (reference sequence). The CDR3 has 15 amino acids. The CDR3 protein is CASSFASRQGDGYTF. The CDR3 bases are TGTGCCAGCAGCTTCGCGAGCAGACAGGGGGATGGCTACACCTTC.

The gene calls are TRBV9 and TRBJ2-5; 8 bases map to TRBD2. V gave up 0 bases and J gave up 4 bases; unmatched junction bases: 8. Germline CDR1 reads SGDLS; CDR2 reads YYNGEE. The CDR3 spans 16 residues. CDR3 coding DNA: TGTGCCAGCAGCGTAGATCGGGGGGGGGTAGGAGAGACCCAGTACTTC. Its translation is CASSVDRGGVGETQYF.

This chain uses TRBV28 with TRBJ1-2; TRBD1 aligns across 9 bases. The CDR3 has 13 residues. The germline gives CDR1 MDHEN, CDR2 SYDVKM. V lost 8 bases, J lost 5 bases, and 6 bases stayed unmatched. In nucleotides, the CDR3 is TGTGCCAGCTTAACCGGGACAGGGTATGGCTACACCTTC. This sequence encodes CASLTGTGYGYTF.

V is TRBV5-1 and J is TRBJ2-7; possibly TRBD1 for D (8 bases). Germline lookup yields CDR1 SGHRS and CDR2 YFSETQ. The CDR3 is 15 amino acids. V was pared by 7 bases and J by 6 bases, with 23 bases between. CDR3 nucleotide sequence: TGCGCCAGCGGGGGGGAACAGGGGGAGTCCGGCGAGCAGTACTTC. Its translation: CASGGEQGESGEQYF.

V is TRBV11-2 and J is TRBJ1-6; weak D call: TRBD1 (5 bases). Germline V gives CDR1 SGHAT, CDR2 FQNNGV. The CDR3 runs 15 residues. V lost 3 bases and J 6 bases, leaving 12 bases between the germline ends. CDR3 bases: TGTGCCAGCAGCTTTACGGCAGGGCCTAATTCACCCCTCCACTTT. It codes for CASSFTAGPNSPLHF.

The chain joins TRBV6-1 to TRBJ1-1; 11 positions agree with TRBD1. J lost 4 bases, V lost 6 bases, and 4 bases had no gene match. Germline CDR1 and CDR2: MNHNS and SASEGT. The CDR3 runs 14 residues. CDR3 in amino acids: CASRPGTGGTEAFF. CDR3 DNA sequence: TGTGCCAGCAGGCCCGGGACAGGGGGCACTGAAGCTTTCTTT.

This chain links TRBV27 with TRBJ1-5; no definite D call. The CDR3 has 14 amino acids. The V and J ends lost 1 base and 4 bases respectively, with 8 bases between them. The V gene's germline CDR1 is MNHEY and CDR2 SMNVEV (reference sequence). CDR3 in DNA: TGTGCCAGCAGTTTATTCGGAGGGAATCAGCCCCAGCATTTT. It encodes CASSLFGGNQPQHF.

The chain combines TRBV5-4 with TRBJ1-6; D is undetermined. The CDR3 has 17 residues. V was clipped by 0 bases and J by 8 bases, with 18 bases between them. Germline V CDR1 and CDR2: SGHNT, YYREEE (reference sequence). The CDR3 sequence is CASSLGRRQRLDSPLHF. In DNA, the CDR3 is TGTGCCAGCAGCTTGGGACGCAGACAAAGGTTGGATTCACCCCTCCACTTT.

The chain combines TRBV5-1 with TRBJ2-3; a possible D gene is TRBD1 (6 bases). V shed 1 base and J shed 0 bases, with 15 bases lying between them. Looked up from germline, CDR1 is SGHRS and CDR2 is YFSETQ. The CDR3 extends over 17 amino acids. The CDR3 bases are TGCGCCAGCAGCTTGCAGACTACAGGGCAGAGCACAGATACGCAGTATTTT. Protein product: CASSLQTTGQSTDTQYF.

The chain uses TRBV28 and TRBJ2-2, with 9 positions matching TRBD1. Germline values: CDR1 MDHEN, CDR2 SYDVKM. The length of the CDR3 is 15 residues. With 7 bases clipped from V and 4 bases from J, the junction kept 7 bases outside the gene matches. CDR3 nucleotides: TGTGCCAGCACTCCGACAGGGGGGGGCACCGGGGAGCTGTTTTTT. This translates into CASTPTGGGTGELFF.